These T cell receptor beta chains were read from a single sample in a study of CD8 T cells in Susac syndrome. TCRdb used MiXCR to reprocess the immunoSEQ multiplex PCR reads, holding one entry per CDR3 protein. Seen here are about 130,000 distinct CDR3 sequences, approximately 96% observed once, and the top ten hold 0.2% to 0.25%. The sequencing input was CD8+ T cells from PBMCs. The receptor set was obtained from a human donor with Susac syndrome. CDR3s include the opening cysteine and the closing phenylalanine or tryptophan. D genes are given only for firm matches. Expanded clones get a size class; other rows say once, few or many, or leave the size out.

V	D	J	length	size	DNA	CDR3
TRBV11-2	-	TRBJ1-1	12	-	TGTGCCAGCAGCTCATTGAGGTCAGGAGCTTTCTTT	CASSSLRSGAFF
TRBV24-1	-	TRBJ2-3	12	-	TGTGCCGCTGGAGGGGGATTAGATACGCAGTATTTT	CAAGGGLDTQYF
TRBV9	TRBD1	TRBJ1-1	15	-	TGTGCCAGCAGCGTACAGGGGGGGAGTGACACTGAAGCTTTCTTT	CASSVQGGSDTEAFF
TRBV6-2/TRBV6-3	-	TRBJ2-2	14	few	TGTGCCAGCAGTTACGGGTCGGACACCGGGGAGCTGTTTTTT	CASSYGSDTGELFF
TRBV27	-	TRBJ2-1	14	-	TGTGCCAGCAGTGGGGTGAGCTCCTACAATGAGCAGTTCTTC	CASSGVSSYNEQFF
TRBV5-1	-	TRBJ1-1	15	-	TGCGCCAGCAGCGATGAGAGTTTCATGAACACTGAAGCTTTCTTT	CASSDESFMNTEAFF
TRBV6-2/TRBV6-3	TRBD2	TRBJ2-5	15	once	TGTGCCAGCAGCTGGCGAGCGGGGGGCCAAGAGACCCAGTACTTC	CASSWRAGGQETQYF
TRBV30	-	TRBJ2-2	13	-	TGTGCCTGGGCCTGGGTCGAAACCGGGGAGCTGTTTTTT	CAWAWVETGELFF
TRBV25-1	-	TRBJ1-1	11	-	TGTGCCATTAGGTTGGGGACTGAAGCTTTCTTT	CAIRLGTEAFF
TRBV19	TRBD1	TRBJ1-2	14	-	TGTGCCAGTAGGAACAGGGGTTTCGACTATGGCTACACCTTC	CASRNRGFDYGYTF
TRBV15	TRBD2	TRBJ2-1	17	-	TGTGCCACCAGCAGAGAATTTAGCGGGGGGGCCTACAATGAGCAGTTCTTC	CATSREFSGGAYNEQFF
TRBV30	-	TRBJ1-1	12	-	TGTGCCTGGAGTGTAGGGGGTCCTGAAGCTTTCTTT	CAWSVGGPEAFF
TRBV21-1	-	TRBJ1-1	17	-	TGTGCCAGCAGCAAATCCCCTACCCCCATTATGAACACTGAAGCTTTCTTT	CASSKSPTPIMNTEAFF
TRBV30	-	TRBJ2-5	12	-	TGTGCCTGGGCCCGGGACCAAGAGACCCAGTACTTC	CAWARDQETQYF
TRBV12-3/TRBV12-4	TRBD2	TRBJ2-1	14	-	TGTGCCAGCAGTCATAGCGGGAAGTACAATGAGCAGTTCTTC	CASSHSGKYNEQFF
TRBV4-1	TRBD2	TRBJ2-5	17	-	TGCGCCAGCAGCCAAGATTGGCTAGCGGGGGGGCAAGAGACCCAGTACTTC	CASSQDWLAGGQETQYF
TRBV11-2	-	TRBJ2-3	16	-	TGTGCCAGCAGCTTTGGGGGCCGGTCGAGCACAGATACGCAGTATTTT	CASSFGGRSSTDTQYF
TRBV25-1	-	TRBJ1-1	13	few	TGTGCCAGCAGTGAATCGGGGAACACTGAAGCTTTCTTT	CASSESGNTEAFF
TRBV30	TRBD2	TRBJ2-2	13	-	TGTGCCTGGAGTCCGGCGGGAGCCGGGGAGCTGTTTTTT	CAWSPAGAGELFF
TRBV15	TRBD1	TRBJ2-1	18	once	TGTGCCACCAGCAGAGAAAAATACAGGGGGACCATCTACAATGAGCAGTTCTTC	CATSREKYRGTIYNEQFF
TRBV5-4	-	TRBJ1-1	13	-	TGTGCCAGCAGCTTGTGGGAGAACACTGAAGCTTTCTTT	CASSLWENTEAFF
TRBV19	TRBD2	TRBJ2-3	15	-	TGTGCCAGTAGCCCAACTAGCGGGAGGGCAGATACGCAGTATTTT	CASSPTSGRADTQYF
TRBV4-3	TRBD2	TRBJ2-1	17	-	TGCGCCAGCAGCCCAGGGACTAGCGGGAGCATTTTCGATGAGCAGTTCTTC	CASSPGTSGSIFDEQFF
TRBV3-1	TRBD1	TRBJ2-7	15	-	TGTGCCAGCAGCCTTACTCCGGACAGGGTGGACGAGCAGTACTTC	CASSLTPDRVDEQYF
TRBV12-3/TRBV12-4	TRBD1	TRBJ1-1	12	once	TGTGCCAGCAGCCCCGGGACAGTTGAAGCTTTCTTT	CASSPGTVEAFF
TRBV13	TRBD1	TRBJ2-7	14	-	TGTGCCAGCAGCACCGGGACAGGGCTCTACGAGCAGTACTTC	CASSTGTGLYEQYF
TRBV2	TRBD2	TRBJ2-1	17	-	TGTGCCAGCAGGGAGACTACTAGCGGCTGGTCCTACAATGAGCAGTTCTTC	CASRETTSGWSYNEQFF
TRBV7-8	TRBD1	TRBJ2-6	17	-	TGTGCCAGCAGCTCAGGGGGCGCAGGCTCTGGGGCCAACGTCCTGACTTTC	CASSSGGAGSGANVLTF
TRBV12-3/TRBV12-4	TRBD2	TRBJ2-3	14	-	TGTGCCACCCGGACTAGCGGGAGCGCAGATACGCAGTATTTT	CATRTSGSADTQYF
TRBV7-2	-	TRBJ1-1	12	-	TGTGCCAGCAGTTCGCAGGGGACTGAAGCTTTCTTT	CASSSQGTEAFF
TRBV6-1	-	TRBJ2-6	16	-	TGTGCCAGCAGTGAATCACACAGGACAGGGGCCAACGTCCTGACTTTC	CASSESHRTGANVLTF
TRBV12-3/TRBV12-4	-	TRBJ1-1	12	once	TGTGCCAGCAGTTTAAGTCTGGCTGAAGCTTTCTTT	CASSLSLAEAFF
TRBV20-1	-	TRBJ2-7	13	once	TGCAGTGCTAGAGGGCAAGATACCTACGAGCAGTACTTC	CSARGQDTYEQYF
TRBV3-1	-	TRBJ1-2	12	once	TGTGCCAGCAGCCAAGACAGGGATGGCTACACCTTC	CASSQDRDGYTF
TRBV6-5	TRBD1	TRBJ2-5	16	-	TGTGCCAGCAGTTACTTAGCAGGGGGCCTTGACGAGACCCAGTACTTC	CASSYLAGGLDETQYF
TRBV20-1	-	TRBJ1-1	15	-	TGCAGTGCTAGAGTAATTGGGTCCATGAACACTGAAGCTTTCTTT	CSARVIGSMNTEAFF
TRBV30	TRBD2	TRBJ2-7	13	-	TGTGCCTGGATGAGCGGGGGCGCCTACGAGCAGTACTTC	CAWMSGGAYEQYF
TRBV5-1	-	TRBJ2-7	14	-	TGCGCCAGCAGCTTGTTTAAAATAGAAGACGAGCAGTACTTC	CASSLFKIEDEQYF
TRBV7-9	-	TRBJ2-3	13	-	TGTGCCAGCAGCCTACTACAGGGAGATACGCAGTATTTT	CASSLLQGDTQYF
TRBV5-4	-	TRBJ2-6	16	-	TGTGCCAGCACCTCTAGGGAGGGGGCAGGGGCCAACGTCCTGACTTTC	CASTSREGAGANVLTF
TRBV16	-	TRBJ1-5	14	-	TGTGCCAGCAGCCAAGTTGGCGGCAATCAGCCCCAGCATTTT	CASSQVGGNQPQHF
TRBV3-1	-	TRBJ2-3	14	once	TGTGCCAGCAGCCTGAGGGATTCTGCAGATACGCAGTATTTT	CASSLRDSADTQYF
TRBV30	TRBD1	TRBJ1-1	14	-	TGTGCCTGGAGTCCACAGACAGGGAGGCCTGAAGCTTTCTTT	CAWSPQTGRPEAFF
TRBV11-1	TRBD1	TRBJ2-7	16	-	TGTGCCAGCAGCTCTGGCGACAGGGGCATAACCTACGAGCAGTACTTC	CASSSGDRGITYEQYF
TRBV6-5	-	TRBJ1-5	15	-	TGTGCCAGCAGTCCGGACGGAGTTGGGGATCAGCCCCAGCATTTT	CASSPDGVGDQPQHF
TRBV30	-	TRBJ1-4	13	-	TGTGCCTGGAGTGTACTGGGTGGGGAAAAACTGTTTTTT	CAWSVLGGEKLFF
TRBV7-3	-	TRBJ2-3	14	-	TGTGCCAGCTCCGGCGGGGGCTTCACAGATACGCAGTATTTT	CASSGGGFTDTQYF
TRBV20-1	TRBD2	TRBJ2-3	14	-	TGCAGTGCTATAATAGCGGGAGTAACAGATACGCAGTATTTT	CSAIIAGVTDTQYF